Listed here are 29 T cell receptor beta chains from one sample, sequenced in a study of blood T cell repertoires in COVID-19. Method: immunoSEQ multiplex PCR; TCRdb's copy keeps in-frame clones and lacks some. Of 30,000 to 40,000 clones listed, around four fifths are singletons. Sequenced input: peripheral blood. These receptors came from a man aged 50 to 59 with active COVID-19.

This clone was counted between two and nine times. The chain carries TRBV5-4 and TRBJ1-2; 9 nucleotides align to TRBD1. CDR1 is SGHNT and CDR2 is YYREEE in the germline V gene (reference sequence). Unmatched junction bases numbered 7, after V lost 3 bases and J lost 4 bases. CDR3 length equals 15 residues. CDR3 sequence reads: CASSSGTGNLYGYTF. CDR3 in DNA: TGTGCCAGCAGCTCCGGGACAGGGAACCTCTATGGCTACACCTTC.

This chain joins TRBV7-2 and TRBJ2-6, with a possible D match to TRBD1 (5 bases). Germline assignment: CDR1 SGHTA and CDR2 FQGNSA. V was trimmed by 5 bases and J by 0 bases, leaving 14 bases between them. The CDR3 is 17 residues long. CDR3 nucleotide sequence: TGTGCCAGCAGCCCTTGGGGCACAAACTCTGGGGCCAACGTCCTGACTTTC. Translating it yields CASSPWGTNSGANVLTF.

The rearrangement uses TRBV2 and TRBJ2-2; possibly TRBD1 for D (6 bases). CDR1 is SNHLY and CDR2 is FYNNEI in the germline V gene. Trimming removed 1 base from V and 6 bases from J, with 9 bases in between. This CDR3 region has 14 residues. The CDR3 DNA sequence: TGTGCCAGCAGTGAAGGGTCAGGGGCCGGGGAGCTGTTTTTT. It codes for CASSEGSGAGELFF. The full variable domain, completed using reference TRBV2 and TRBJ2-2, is EPEVTQTPSHQVTQMGQEVILRCVPISNHLYFYWYRQILGQKVEFLVSFYNNEISEKSEIFDDQFSVERPDGSNFTLKIRSTKLEDSAMYFCASSEGSGAGELFFGEGSRLTVL.

The CDR3 reads CASSGRDYYNDEQFF. CDR3 nucleotide sequence: TGCGCCAGCAGCGGCCGGGACTATTATAATGATGAGCAGTTCTTC. The rearrangement links TRBV4-3 to TRBJ2-1; 7 nucleotides align to TRBD2. Looked up from germline, CDR1 is LGHNA and CDR2 is YSLEER. V trimming: 5 bases; J trimming: 8 bases; junction bases outside the gene matches: 12. The CDR3 covers 15 residues.

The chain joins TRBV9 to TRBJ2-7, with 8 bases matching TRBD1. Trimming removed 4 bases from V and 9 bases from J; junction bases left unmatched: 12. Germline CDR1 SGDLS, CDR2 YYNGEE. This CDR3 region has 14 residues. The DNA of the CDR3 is TGTGCCAGCAGCCCCCGGGACAGGCCTTTCCCGCAGTACTTC. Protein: CASSPRDRPFPQYF.

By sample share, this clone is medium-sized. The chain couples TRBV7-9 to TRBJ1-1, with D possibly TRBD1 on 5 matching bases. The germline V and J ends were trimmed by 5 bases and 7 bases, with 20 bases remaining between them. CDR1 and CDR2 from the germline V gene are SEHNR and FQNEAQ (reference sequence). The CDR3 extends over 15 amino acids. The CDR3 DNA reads TGTGCCAGCAGCAACCCGACAGTATCGGGGGTTGAAGCTTTCTTT. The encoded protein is CASSNPTVSGVEAFF.

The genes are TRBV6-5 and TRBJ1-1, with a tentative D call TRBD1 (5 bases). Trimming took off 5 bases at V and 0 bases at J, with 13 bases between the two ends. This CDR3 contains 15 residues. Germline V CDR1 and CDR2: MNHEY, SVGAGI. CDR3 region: CASSPHGGMNTEAFF. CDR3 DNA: TGTGCCAGCAGTCCCCACGGGGGTATGAACACTGAAGCTTTCTTT.

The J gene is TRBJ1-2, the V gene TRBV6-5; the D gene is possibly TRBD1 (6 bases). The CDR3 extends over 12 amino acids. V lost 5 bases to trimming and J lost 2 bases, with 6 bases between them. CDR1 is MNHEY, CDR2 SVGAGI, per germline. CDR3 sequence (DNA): TGTGCCAGCAGTACAGGGAACTATGGCTACACCTTC. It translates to CASSTGNYGYTF.

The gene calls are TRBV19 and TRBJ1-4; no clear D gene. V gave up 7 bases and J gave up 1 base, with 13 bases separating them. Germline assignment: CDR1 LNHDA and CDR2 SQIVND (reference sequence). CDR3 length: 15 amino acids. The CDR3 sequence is CASTRAWGTNEKLFF. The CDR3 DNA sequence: TGTGCCAGTACGAGGGCCTGGGGAACTAATGAAAAACTGTTTTTT.

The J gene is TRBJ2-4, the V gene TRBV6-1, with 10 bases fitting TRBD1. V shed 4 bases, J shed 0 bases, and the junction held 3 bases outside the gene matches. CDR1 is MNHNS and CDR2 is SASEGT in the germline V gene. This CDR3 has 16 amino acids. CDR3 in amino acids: CASSADRGIAKNIQYF. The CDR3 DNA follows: TGTGCCAGCAGTGCGGACAGGGGGATAGCCAAAAACATTCAGTACTTC.

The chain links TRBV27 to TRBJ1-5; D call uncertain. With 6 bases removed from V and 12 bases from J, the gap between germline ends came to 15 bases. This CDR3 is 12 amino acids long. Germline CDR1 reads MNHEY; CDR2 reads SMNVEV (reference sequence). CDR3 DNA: TGTGCCAGCAGCCCGACTGGTCAGATCCAGCATTTT. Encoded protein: CASSPTGQIQHF.

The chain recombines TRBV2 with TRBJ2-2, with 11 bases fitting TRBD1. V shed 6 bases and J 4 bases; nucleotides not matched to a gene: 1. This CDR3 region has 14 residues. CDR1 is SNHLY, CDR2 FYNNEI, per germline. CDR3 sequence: CASRGTGGTGELFF. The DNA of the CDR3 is TGTGCCAGCAGGGGGACAGGGGGCACCGGGGAGCTGTTTTTT.

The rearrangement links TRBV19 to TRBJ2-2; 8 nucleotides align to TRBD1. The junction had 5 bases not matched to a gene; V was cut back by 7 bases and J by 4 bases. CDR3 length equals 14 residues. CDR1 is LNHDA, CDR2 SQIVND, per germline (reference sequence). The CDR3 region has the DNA TGTGCCAGTACCCCAGGGGGCGGCACCGGGGAGCTGTTTTTT. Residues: CASTPGGGTGELFF.

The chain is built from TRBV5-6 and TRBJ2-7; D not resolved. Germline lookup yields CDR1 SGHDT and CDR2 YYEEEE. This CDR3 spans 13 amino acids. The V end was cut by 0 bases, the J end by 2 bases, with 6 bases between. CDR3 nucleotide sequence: TGTGCCAGCAGCTTGGGATCAGCCTACGAGCAGTACTTC. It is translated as CASSLGSAYEQYF.

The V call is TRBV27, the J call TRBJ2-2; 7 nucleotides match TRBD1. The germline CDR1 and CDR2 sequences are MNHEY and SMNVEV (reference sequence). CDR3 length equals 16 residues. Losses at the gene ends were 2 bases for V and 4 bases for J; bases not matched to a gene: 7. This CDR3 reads CASSLRGGWGTGELFF. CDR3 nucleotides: TGTGCCAGCAGTTTACGAGGGGGCTGGGGCACCGGGGAGCTGTTTTTT.

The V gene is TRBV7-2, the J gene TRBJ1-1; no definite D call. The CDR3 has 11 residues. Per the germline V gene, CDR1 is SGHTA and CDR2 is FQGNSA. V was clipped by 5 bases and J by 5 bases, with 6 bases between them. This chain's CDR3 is CASSPRTEAFF. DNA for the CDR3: TGTGCCAGCAGCCCTAGGACTGAAGCTTTCTTT.

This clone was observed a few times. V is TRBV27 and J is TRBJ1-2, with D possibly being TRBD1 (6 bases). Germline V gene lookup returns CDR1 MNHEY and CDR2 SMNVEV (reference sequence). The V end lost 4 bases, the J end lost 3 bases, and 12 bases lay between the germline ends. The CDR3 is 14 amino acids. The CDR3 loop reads CASSSLQGDYGYTF. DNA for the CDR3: TGTGCCAGCAGTTCGTTACAGGGAGACTATGGCTACACCTTC.

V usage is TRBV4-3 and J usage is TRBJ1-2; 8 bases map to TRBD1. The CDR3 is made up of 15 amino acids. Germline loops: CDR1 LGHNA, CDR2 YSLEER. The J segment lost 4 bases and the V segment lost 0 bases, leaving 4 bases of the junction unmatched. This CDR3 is CASSQDRDRSYGYTF. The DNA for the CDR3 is TGCGCCAGCAGCCAAGATAGGGACAGGTCCTATGGCTACACCTTC.

CDR3 in DNA: TGTGCCAGCAGCCCCGGACAGAGCTATGGCTACACCTTC. Translation: CASSPGQSYGYTF. The chain carries TRBV28 and TRBJ1-2; D might be TRBD1 (6 bases). Between the trimmed V and J ends, which lost 6 bases and 4 bases, there was a span of 12 bases. Germline CDR1 reads MDHEN; CDR2 reads SYDVKM. This CDR3 contains 13 residues.

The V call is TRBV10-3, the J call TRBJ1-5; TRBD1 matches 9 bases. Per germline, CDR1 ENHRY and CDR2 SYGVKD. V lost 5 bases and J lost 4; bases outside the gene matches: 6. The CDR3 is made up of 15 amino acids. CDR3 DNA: TGTGCCATCAGTACTAGGACAGGGGTTAATCAGCCCCAGCATTTT. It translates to CAISTRTGVNQPQHF.

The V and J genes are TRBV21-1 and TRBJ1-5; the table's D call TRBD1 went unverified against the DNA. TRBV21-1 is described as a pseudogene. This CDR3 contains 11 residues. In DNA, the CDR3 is TGTGCCAGCAGCAAGTATCCCCAGGGGCATTTT. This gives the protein CASSKYPQGHF.

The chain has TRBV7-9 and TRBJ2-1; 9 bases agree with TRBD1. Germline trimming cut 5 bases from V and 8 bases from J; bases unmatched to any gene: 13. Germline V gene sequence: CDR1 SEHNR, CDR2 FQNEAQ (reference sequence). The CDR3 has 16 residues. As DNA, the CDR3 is TGTGCCAGCAGCCTACTCGGTACGACAGGGGGAGATGAGCAGTTCTTC. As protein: CASSLLGTTGGDEQFF.

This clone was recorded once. CDR3 loop: CASSLRQGIMNTEAFF. DNA for the CDR3: TGTGCCAGCAGTTTGAGGCAGGGGATCATGAACACTGAAGCTTTCTTT. The V call is TRBV28, the J call TRBJ1-1, with D possibly being TRBD1 (6 bases). This CDR3 has 16 residues. Per the germline V gene, CDR1 is MDHEN and CDR2 is SYDVKM. The germline V and J ends were trimmed by 3 bases and 0 bases, with 14 bases remaining between them.

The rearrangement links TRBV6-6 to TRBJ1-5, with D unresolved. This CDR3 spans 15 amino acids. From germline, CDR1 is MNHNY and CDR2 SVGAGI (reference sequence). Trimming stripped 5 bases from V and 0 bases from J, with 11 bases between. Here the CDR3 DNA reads TGTGCCAGCAGTCACCTTACTTATAGCAATCAGCCCCAGCATTTT. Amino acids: CASSHLTYSNQPQHF.

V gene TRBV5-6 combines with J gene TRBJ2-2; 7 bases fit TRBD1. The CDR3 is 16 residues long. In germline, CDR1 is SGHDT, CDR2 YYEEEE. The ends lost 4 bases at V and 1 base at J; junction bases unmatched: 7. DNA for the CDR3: TGTGCCAGCAGCAAACCCCAGGGGGTGAACACCGGGGAGCTGTTTTTT. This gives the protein CASSKPQGVNTGELFF.

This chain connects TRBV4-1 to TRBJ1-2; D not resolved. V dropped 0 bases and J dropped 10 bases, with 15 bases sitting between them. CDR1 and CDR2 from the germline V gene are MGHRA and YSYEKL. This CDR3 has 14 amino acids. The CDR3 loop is CASSQDPDSPLYTF. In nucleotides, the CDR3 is TGCGCCAGCAGCCAAGATCCGGATAGCCCCCTCTACACCTTC.

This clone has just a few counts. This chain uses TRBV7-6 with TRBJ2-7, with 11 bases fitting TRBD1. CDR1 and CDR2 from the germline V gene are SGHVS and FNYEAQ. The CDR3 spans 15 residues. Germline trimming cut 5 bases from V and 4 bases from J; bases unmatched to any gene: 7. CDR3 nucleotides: TGTGCCAGCAGCCTTTACGGGACAGGGGGATACGAGCAGTACTTC. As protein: CASSLYGTGGYEQYF.

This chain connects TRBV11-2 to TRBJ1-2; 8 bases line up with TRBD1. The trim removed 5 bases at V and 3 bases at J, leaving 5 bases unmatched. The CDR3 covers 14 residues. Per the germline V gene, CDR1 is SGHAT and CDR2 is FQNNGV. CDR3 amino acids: CASSPPGQDYGYTF. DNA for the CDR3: TGTGCCAGCAGCCCACCGGGACAGGACTATGGCTACACCTTC.

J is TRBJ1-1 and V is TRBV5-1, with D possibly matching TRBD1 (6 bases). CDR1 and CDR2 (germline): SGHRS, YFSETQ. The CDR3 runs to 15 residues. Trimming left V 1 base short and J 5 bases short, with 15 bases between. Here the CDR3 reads CASSLIGGVGTEAFF. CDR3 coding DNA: TGCGCCAGCAGCTTGATAGGGGGGGTAGGAACTGAAGCTTTCTTT.